This T cell receptor beta chain was recorded in a study of shared clonotypes between healthy human individuals. Donation came from healthy HIV-negative adults that had no recent acute infections or vaccinations. Caucasian adults living in Nashville, Tennessee, provided all samples. V shed 3 bases and J shed 5 bases, with 14 bases lying between them. Germline CDR1 is LNHDA and CDR2 is SQIVND (reference sequence). This CDR3 contains 15 residues. At the deep level, the assay was run. The data were produced by immunoSEQ multiplex PCR, yet TCRdb's version contains in-frame clones alone and is incomplete. The table lists 450,000 to 600,000 clones, about 80% of them singletons.

Sequencing was done on a sample of PBMCs. The source is a middle-aged woman in good health. Some clones in this sample may be carry-over from other donors' samples. The chain has TRBV19 and TRBJ1-5; no definite D call. The CDR3 DNA sequence: TGTGCCAGTAGTATTGTACAGCAGGTCTATCAGCCCCAGCATTTT. It translates to CASSIVQQVYQPQHF.